The text below deals with one TCR beta chain. Study processing details: Nucleated cell number was recorded as an estimate derived from reference gene primer amplification. Sequenced by immunoSEQ multiplex PCR; TCRdb stores in-frame clones only, minus some. D and trimming were read from the DNA, whereas the V and J calls and clone size are those reported in that table. The sample shows nearly 110,000 clones, roughly 84% of them seen only once. This record comes from a study of blood T cell repertoires in COVID-19. Deletions cut 2 bases from V and 2 bases from J, with 9 bases between. There are 14 residues in the CDR3. The germline gives CDR1 LNHDA, CDR2 SQIVND (reference sequence).

Specimen: peripheral blood. The clonotype comes from a human donor in a cohort sampled during active COVID-19. The rearrangement joins TRBV19 to TRBJ1-1; TRBD1 might be the D (5 bases). The CDR3: CASSITRANTEAFF. CDR3 in DNA: TGTGCCAGTAGTATAACCAGGGCCAACACTGAAGCTTTCTTT.